The 20 T cell receptor beta chains reported below all come from one sample, sequenced in a study of beta chain features in type 1 diabetes. Every isolated RNA sample was fully reverse transcribed, so sequencing captured expressed TCRB transcripts. Libraries were prepared by immunoSEQ multiplex PCR; TCRdb keeps only in-frame clonotypes and omits some of them. The data contain more than 130,000 clones, 6.9% of them singletons. Sequencing was performed on central memory CD4+ T cells from blood. The origin of the receptors is a woman aged 25 to 39 in good health.

This clone was seen a few times. V and J are TRBV6-5 and TRBJ1-2; the match to TRBD1 covers 7 bases. The germline V gene encodes CDR1 MNHEY and CDR2 SVGAGI. After removal of 6 bases from V and 3 bases from J, the junction contained 4 bases not matched to a gene. CDR3 size: 13 residues. CDR3 DNA sequence: TGTGCCAGCAGCCTCGACAGGGACTATGGCTACACCTTC. Translation: CASSLDRDYGYTF.

This clone was observed a handful of times. V usage is TRBV28 and J usage is TRBJ2-1; tentative D call: TRBD1 (7 bases). The CDR3 consists of 16 residues. Per the germline V gene, CDR1 is MDHEN and CDR2 is SYDVKM. Trimming removed 3 bases at V and 9 bases at J, with 21 bases between. CDR3 DNA sequence: TGTGCCAGCAGTTTGGTTTCAGGGGGGCCAGACGGTGAGCAGTTCTTC. It translates to CASSLVSGGPDGEQFF.

The chain recombines TRBV5-1 with TRBJ2-7, with 8 nucleotides matching TRBD1. Germline CDR1 is SGHRS and CDR2 is YFSETQ. The J segment lost 5 bases and the V segment lost 2 bases, leaving 6 bases of the junction unmatched. This CDR3 is 14 amino acids long. The CDR3 DNA sequence: TGCGCCAGCAGCTTTTACGGACAGGGCCACGAGCAGTACTTC. Residues: CASSFYGQGHEQYF.

This chain connects TRBV5-1 to TRBJ2-1; possible D gene TRBD1, 5 bases. This CDR3 is 14 amino acids long. Trimming stripped 1 base from V and 4 bases from J, with 9 bases between. From germline, CDR1 is SGHRS and CDR2 YFSETQ. As DNA, the CDR3 is TGCGCCAGCAGCTTGATTCAGGGTTACAATGAGCAGTTCTTC. Translation: CASSLIQGYNEQFF.

The chain's CDR3 is CASSQVLSQSSYEQYF. In DNA, the CDR3 is TGCGCCAGCAGCCAAGTCTTGTCACAGAGCTCCTACGAGCAGTACTTC. This sequence joins TRBV4-1 and TRBJ2-7; D is undetermined. Germline V gene sequence: CDR1 MGHRA, CDR2 YSYEKL. Trimming stripped 1 base from V and 0 bases from J, with 13 bases between. This CDR3 region has 16 residues.

The rearrangement links TRBV19 to TRBJ2-4; 7 positions agree with TRBD2. This CDR3 is 15 amino acids long. V lost 6 bases, J lost 11 bases, and 16 bases stayed unmatched. CDR1 is LNHDA, CDR2 SQIVND, per germline (reference sequence). CDR3 amino acids: CASRASGSLAVLQYF. In DNA form, the CDR3 reads TGTGCCAGTAGGGCCTCGGGGTCCCTAGCGGTCCTTCAGTACTTC.

This clone has only a few counts. This chain connects TRBV11-2 to TRBJ2-1; D may be TRBD2 (5 bases). Per the germline V gene, CDR1 is SGHAT and CDR2 is FQNNGV. The length of the CDR3 is 16 residues. V shed 2 bases and J shed 0 bases, with 11 bases lying between them. The CDR3 here is CASSLQNSGSYNEQFF. CDR3 sequence (DNA): TGTGCCAGCAGCTTACAGAACAGCGGCTCCTACAATGAGCAGTTCTTC.

This clone was seen a handful of times. The chain couples TRBV28 to TRBJ1-2; D is possibly TRBD1 (6 bases). V dropped 6 bases and J dropped 8 bases, with 10 bases sitting between them. This CDR3 is 11 amino acids long. CDR1 MDHEN and CDR2 SYDVKM come from the germline V gene. DNA for the CDR3: TGTGCCAGCAGAAAGGGGGAAGGCTACACCTTC. Encoded protein: CASRKGEGYTF.

This clone was counted only a few times. This rearrangement joins TRBV4-3 to TRBJ2-7; 8 bases match TRBD2. CDR1 is LGHNA, CDR2 YSLEER, per germline. The CDR3 spans 16 residues. V was pared by 0 bases and J by 9 bases, with 13 bases of the junction left unmatched. The CDR3 sequence: CASSQDPAGGVYVQYF. The CDR3, as DNA: TGCGCCAGCAGCCAAGATCCTGCGGGAGGAGTATATGTGCAGTACTTC.

This sequence joins TRBV7-8 and TRBJ2-2, with 7 bases matching TRBD1. V shed 2 bases and J 6 bases; nucleotides not matched to a gene: 6. Germline CDR1 reads SGHVS; CDR2 reads FQNEAQ. This CDR3 has 15 amino acids. Written as DNA, the CDR3 is TGTGCCAGCAGCTTATCAATGACAGGGCCCGGGGAGCTGTTTTTT. Protein: CASSLSMTGPGELFF. The full variable domain, completed using reference TRBV7-8 and TRBJ2-2, is GAGVSQSPRYKVAKRGQDVALRCDPISGHVSLFWYQQALGQGPEFLTYFQNEAQLDKSGLPSDRFFAERPEGSVSTLKIQRTQQEDSAVYLCASSLSMTGPGELFFGEGSRLTVL.

This clone was found a few times. The chain couples TRBV28 to TRBJ2-7; the match to TRBD2 covers 15 bases. V was clipped by 7 bases and J by 1 base; unmatched bases: 8. Germline CDR1 reads MDHEN; CDR2 reads SYDVKM. The CDR3 covers 17 residues. Written as DNA, the CDR3 is TGTGCCAGCACCCGGACTAGCGGGAGGGCCAGGTCCTACGAGCAGTACTTC. This encodes CASTRTSGRARSYEQYF. Variable domain in full (rest from reference TRBV28 and TRBJ2-7): DVKVTQSSRYLVKRTGEKVFLECVQDMDHENMFWYRQDPGLGLRLIYFSYDVKMKEKGDIPEGYSVSREKKERFSLILESASTNQTSMYLCASTRTSGRARSYEQYFGPGTRLTVT.

The chain couples TRBV5-1 to TRBJ2-2; 9 nucleotides agree with TRBD2. This CDR3 region has 15 residues. V dropped 6 bases and J dropped 4; count of bases not matched to a gene: 7. Per the germline V gene, CDR1 is SGHRS and CDR2 is YFSETQ. The CDR3 bases are TGCGCCAGCACCGAACTAGCGGGTGGCACCGGGGAGCTGTTTTTT. Its translation is CASTELAGGTGELFF.

The genes are TRBV28 and TRBJ2-1; TRBD2 aligns across 11 bases. Losses at the gene ends were 5 bases for V and 9 bases for J; bases not matched to a gene: 9. CDR3 length: 15 amino acids. Germline CDR1 MDHEN, CDR2 SYDVKM. This CDR3 reads CASSPVLSGRGEQFF. Here the CDR3 DNA reads TGTGCCAGCAGTCCTGTCCTTAGCGGGAGGGGTGAGCAGTTCTTC.

The table lists this clone with a few counts. CDR3 sequence: CSVEDQGDYGYTF. In DNA, the CDR3 is TGCAGCGTTGAAGATCAGGGGGACTATGGCTACACCTTC. The J gene is TRBJ1-2, the V gene TRBV29-1, with 7 bases identical to TRBD1. Per the germline V gene, CDR1 is SQVTM and CDR2 is ANQGSEA. CDR3 length: 13 residues. Unmatched junction bases numbered 1, after V lost 0 bases and J lost 3 bases.

J is TRBJ2-1 and V is TRBV2; weak D call: TRBD1 (6 bases). Germline values: CDR1 SNHLY, CDR2 FYNNEI. Trimming cost V 8 bases and J 4 bases, with 18 bases left between them. The CDR3 has 15 amino acids. CDR3 in amino acids: CASLRETGRYNEQFF. As DNA, the CDR3 is TGTGCCAGCCTAAGGGAGACAGGACGTTACAATGAGCAGTTCTTC.

The sample holds a few counts of this clone. This chain joins TRBV25-1 and TRBJ1-5; D is possibly TRBD1 (6 bases). CDR1 and CDR2 from the germline V gene are MGHDK and SYGVNS. V was cut by 2 bases and J by 6 bases, with 11 bases left in between. This CDR3 region has 14 residues. The CDR3 bases are TGTGCCAGCAGTGAAAGCACAGGGTTTCAGCCCCAGCATTTT. Translated, it gives CASSESTGFQPQHF.

The chain links TRBV10-3 to TRBJ2-7; 8 bases are shared with TRBD1. CDR3 length equals 15 residues. With V trimmed by 0 bases and J by 6 bases, 7 bases remained unmatched. CDR1 ENHRY and CDR2 SYGVKD come from the germline V gene. The CDR3 region has the DNA TGTGCCATCAGTGAGTCGACGGGACAGGCAGGCGAGCAGTACTTC. This codes for CAISESTGQAGEQYF.

This clone was detected a few times. This chain links TRBV6-1 with TRBJ2-7; tentatively, D is TRBD1 (6 bases). The CDR3 extends over 14 amino acids. Trimming left V 6 bases short and J 6 bases short, with 18 bases between. CDR1 MNHNS and CDR2 SASEGT come from the germline V gene. CDR3 residues: CASRAVTGYSEQYF. CDR3 DNA: TGTGCCAGCAGGGCAGTCACAGGGTACTCCGAGCAGTACTTC.

This clone was found a few times. This chain joins TRBV7-3 and TRBJ1-1, with 9 bases identical to TRBD1. Per the germline V gene, CDR1 is SGHTA and CDR2 is FQGTGA. The CDR3 has 15 amino acids. Trimming took 5 bases from V and 2 from J; bases not matched to a gene: 6. Here the CDR3 DNA reads TGTGCCAGCAGCGAACGACAGGGGGTAAACACTGAAGCTTTCTTT. Translated, it gives CASSERQGVNTEAFF.

The rearrangement joins TRBV28 to TRBJ2-3; 14 bases map to TRBD2. Germline V gene data show CDR1 as MDHEN and CDR2 as SYDVKM. Unmatched junction bases numbered 4, after V lost 5 bases and J lost 3 bases. The CDR3 contains 16 residues. The CDR3, as DNA: TGTGCCAGCAGTCACGGGACTAGCGGGAGTACAGATACGCAGTATTTT. This encodes CASSHGTSGSTDTQYF.